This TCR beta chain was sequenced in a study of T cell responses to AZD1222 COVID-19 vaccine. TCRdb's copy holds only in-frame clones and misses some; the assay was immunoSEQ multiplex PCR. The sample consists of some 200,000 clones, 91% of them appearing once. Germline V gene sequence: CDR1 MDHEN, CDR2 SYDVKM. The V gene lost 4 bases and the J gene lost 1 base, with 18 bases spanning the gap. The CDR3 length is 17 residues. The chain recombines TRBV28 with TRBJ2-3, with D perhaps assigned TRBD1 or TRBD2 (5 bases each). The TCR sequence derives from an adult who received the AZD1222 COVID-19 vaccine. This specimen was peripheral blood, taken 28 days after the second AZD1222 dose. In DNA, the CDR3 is TGTGCCAGCAGTTCCCTGGGGGAGCCGTCGGGCACAGATACGCAGTATTTT. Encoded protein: CASSSLGEPSGTDTQYF.